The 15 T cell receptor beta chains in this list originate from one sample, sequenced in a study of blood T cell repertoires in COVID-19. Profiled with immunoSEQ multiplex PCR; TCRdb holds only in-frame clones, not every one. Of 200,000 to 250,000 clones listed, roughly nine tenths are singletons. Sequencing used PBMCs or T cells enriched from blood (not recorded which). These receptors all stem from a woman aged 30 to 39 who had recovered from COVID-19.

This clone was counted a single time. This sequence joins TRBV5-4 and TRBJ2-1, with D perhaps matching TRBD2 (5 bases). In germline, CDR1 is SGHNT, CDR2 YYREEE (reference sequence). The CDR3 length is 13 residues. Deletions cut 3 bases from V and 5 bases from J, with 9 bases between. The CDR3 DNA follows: TGTGCCAGCAGCTGGGTCGGGGACAATGAGCAGTTCTTC. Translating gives CASSWVGDNEQFF.

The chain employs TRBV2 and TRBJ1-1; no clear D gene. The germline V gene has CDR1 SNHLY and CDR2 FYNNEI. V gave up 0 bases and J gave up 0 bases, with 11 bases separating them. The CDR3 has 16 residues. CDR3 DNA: TGTGCCAGCAGTGAAGCTGGCAGATTAATGAACACTGAAGCTTTCTTT. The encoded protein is CASSEAGRLMNTEAFF. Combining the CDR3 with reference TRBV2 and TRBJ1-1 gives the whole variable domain EPEVTQTPSHQVTQMGQEVILRCVPISNHLYFYWYRQILGQKVEFLVSFYNNEISEKSEIFDDQFSVERPDGSNFTLKIRSTKLEDSAMYFCASSEAGRLMNTEAFFGQGTRLTVV.

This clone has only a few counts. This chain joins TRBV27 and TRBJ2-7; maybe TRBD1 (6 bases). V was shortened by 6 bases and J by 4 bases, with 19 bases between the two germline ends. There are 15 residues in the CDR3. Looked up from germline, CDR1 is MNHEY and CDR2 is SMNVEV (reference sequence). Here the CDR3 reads CASSPGPGQPYEQYF. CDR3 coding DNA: TGTGCCAGCAGCCCCGGCCCGGGACAACCTTACGAGCAGTACTTC.

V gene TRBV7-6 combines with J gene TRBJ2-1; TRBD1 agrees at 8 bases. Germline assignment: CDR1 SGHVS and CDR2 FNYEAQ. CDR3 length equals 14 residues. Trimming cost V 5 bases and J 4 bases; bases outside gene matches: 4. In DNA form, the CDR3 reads TGTGCCAGCAGCCGGGACAGGAGTTACAATGAGCAGTTCTTC. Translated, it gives CASSRDRSYNEQFF.

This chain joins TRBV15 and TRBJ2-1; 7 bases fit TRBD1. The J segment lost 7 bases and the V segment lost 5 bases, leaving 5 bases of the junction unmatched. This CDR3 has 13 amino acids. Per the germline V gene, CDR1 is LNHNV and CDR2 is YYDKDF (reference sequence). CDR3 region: CATSWGRGNEQFF. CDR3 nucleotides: TGTGCCACCAGCTGGGGCAGGGGGAATGAGCAGTTCTTC.

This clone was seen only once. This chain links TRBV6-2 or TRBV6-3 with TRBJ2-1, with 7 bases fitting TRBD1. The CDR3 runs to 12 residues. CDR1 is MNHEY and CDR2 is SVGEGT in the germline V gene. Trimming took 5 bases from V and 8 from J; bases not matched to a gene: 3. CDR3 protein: CASSDRVHEQFF. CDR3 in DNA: TGTGCCAGCAGTGACAGGGTCCATGAGCAGTTCTTC.

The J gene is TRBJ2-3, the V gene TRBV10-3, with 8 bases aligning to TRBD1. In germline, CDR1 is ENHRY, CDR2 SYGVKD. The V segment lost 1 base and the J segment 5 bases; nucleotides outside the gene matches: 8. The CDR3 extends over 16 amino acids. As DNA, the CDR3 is TGTGCCATCAGTGAGTTGTCGGGGGACAGGAGAGATACGCAGTATTTT. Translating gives CAISELSGDRRDTQYF.

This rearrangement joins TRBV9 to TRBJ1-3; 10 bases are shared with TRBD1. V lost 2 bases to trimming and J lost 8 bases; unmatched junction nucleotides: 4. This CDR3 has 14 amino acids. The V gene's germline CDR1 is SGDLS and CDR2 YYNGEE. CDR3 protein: CASSVTGGPDTIYF. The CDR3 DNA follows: TGTGCCAGCAGCGTGACAGGGGGCCCGGACACCATATATTTT. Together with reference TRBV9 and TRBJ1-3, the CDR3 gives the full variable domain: DSGVTQTPKHLITATGQRVTLRCSPRSGDLSVYWYQQSLDQGLQFLIQYYNGEERAKGNILERFSAQQFPDLHSELNLSSLELGDSALYFCASSVTGGPDTIYFGEGSWLTVV.

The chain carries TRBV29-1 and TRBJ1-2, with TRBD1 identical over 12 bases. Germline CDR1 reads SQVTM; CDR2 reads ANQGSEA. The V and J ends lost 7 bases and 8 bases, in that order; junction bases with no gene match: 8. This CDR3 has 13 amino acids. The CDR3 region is CSAPGQGARGYTF. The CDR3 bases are TGCAGCGCTCCGGGACAGGGGGCGCGAGGCTACACCTTC. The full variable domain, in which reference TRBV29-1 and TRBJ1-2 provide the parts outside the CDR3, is SAVISQKPSRDICQRGTSLTIQCQVDSQVTMMFWYRQQPGQSLTLIATANQGSEATYESGFVIDKFPISRPNLTFSTLTVSNMSPEDSSIYLCSAPGQGARGYTFGSGTRLTVV.

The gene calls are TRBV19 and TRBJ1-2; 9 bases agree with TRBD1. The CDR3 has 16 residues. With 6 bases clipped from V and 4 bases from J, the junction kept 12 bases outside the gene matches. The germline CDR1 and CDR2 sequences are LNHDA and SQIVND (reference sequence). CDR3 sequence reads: CASRTLIRDRAYGYTF. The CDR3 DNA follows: TGTGCCAGTAGGACTCTTATTAGGGACAGGGCCTATGGCTACACCTTC.

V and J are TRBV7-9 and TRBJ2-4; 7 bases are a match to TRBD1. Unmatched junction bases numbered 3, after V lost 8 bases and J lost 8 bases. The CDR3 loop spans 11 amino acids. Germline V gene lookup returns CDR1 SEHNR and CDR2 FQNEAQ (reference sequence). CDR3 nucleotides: TGTGCCAGCCATACAGGGGACATTCAGTACTTC. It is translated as CASHTGDIQYF.

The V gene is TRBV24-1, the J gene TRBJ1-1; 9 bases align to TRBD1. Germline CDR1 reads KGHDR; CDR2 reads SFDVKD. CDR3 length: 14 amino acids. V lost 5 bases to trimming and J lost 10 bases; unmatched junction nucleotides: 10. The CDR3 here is CATSAGTGSIGAFF. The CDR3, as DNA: TGTGCCACCAGTGCCGGGACAGGGTCTATCGGAGCTTTCTTT.

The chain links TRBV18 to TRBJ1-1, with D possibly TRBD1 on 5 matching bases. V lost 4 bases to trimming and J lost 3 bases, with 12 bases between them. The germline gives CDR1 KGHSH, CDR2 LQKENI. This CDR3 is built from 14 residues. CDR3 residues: CASSRGGSDTEAFF. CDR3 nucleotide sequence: TGTGCCAGCTCACGGGGGGGGAGTGACACTGAAGCTTTCTTT. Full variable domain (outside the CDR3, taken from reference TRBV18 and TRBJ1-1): NAGVMQNPRHLVRRRGQEARLRCSPMKGHSHVYWYRQLPEEGLKFMVYLQKENIIDESGMPKERFSAEFPKEGPSILRIQQVVRGDSAAYFCASSRGGSDTEAFFGQGTRLTVV.

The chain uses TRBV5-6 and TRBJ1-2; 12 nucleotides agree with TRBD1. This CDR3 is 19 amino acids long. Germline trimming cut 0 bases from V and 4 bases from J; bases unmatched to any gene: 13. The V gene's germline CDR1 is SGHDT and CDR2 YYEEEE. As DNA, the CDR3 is TGTGCCAGCAGCTTGGATCGGGACAGGGGGCGTTCGGAGATCTATGGCTACACCTTC. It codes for CASSLDRDRGRSEIYGYTF.

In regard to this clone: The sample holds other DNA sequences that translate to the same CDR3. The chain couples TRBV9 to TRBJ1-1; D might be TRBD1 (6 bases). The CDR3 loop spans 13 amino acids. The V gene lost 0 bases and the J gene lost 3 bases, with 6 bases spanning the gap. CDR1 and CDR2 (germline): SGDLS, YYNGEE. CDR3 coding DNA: TGTGCCAGCAGCGTAGCAGGGGACACTGAAGCTTTCTTT. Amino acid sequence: CASSVAGDTEAFF.